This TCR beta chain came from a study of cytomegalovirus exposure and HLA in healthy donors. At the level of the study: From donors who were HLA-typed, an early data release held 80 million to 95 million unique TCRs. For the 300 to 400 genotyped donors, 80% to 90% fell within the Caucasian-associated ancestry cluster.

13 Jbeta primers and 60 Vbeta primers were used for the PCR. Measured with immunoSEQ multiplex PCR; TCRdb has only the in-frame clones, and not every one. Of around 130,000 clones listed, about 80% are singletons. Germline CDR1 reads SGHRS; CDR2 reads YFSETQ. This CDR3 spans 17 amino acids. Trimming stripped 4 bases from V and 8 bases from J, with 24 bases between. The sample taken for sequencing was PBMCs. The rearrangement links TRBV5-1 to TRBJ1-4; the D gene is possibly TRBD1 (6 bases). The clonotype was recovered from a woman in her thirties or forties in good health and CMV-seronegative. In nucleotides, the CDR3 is TGCGCCAGCAGCCTTGGGGGCAACAGGGCTGTTGGCGAAAAACTGTTTTTT. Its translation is CASSLGGNRAVGEKLFF.